The clone carrying this T cell receptor beta chain was seen repeatedly, ten times or more. Its cognate antigen is unknown. The study built sorted libraries from 800,000 to 1,000,000 CD4+ or CD8+ T cells. V lost 6 bases to trimming and J lost 4 bases; unmatched junction nucleotides: 3. Per germline, CDR1 DFQATT and CDR2 SNEGSKA (reference sequence). The CDR3 runs to 13 residues. The data were obtained in a study of neurological immune-mediated disorders. Whenever a sequencing run was performed, it yielded over 190 million TCR-beta sequences from 15-18 subjects. TCRdb fed the 5' RACE reads into MiXCR, producing one record per CDR3 protein. The sample consists of about 41,000 distinct CDR3 sequences, approximately 15% of them appearing once. Findings and caveats of the study: The greatest TCR clonal expansion occurred in HTLV-1-associated myelopathy and the least in multiple sclerosis, which fell below healthy controls.

What was sequenced was CD4+ T cells from blood. This receptor was obtained from a woman in her fifties or sixties with HTLV-1-associated myelopathy (HAM/TSP). The chain has TRBV20-1 and TRBJ2-5; TRBD2 aligns across 12 bases. The CDR3 region is CSATTSGGETQYF. As DNA, the CDR3 is TGCAGTGCGACGACTAGCGGGGGAGAGACCCAGTACTTC.